A single sample is the source of the 2 T cell receptor beta chains below, sequenced in a study of identical twins. MiXCR was run by TCRdb on the 5' RACE reads, yielding one entry per CDR3 protein. In the table there are under 900,000 distinct CDR3 sequences, approximately 13% of which are singletons. This same sample was also part of a study on yellow fever vaccine responses in identical twins.

The sample comprised PBMCs. These receptors were obtained from a woman younger than 30 in good health.

The chain couples TRBV10-3 to TRBJ2-3, with TRBD2 identical over 12 bases. The CDR3 length is 15 residues. With V trimmed by 8 bases and J by 4 bases, 7 bases remained unmatched. The germline CDR1 and CDR2 sequences are ENHRY and SYGVKD. In DNA, the CDR3 is TGTGCCATCGCTAGCGGGAGGGCTCTGCCAGATACGCAGTATTTT. Its protein product is CAIASGRALPDTQYF.

Only a few counts were recorded for this clonotype. V usage is TRBV9 and J usage is TRBJ2-1; a weak D match, TRBD2 (6 bases). Trimming left V 3 bases short and J 6 bases short, with 19 bases between. Germline V lookup: CDR1 SGDLS, CDR2 YYNGEE. The CDR3 has 16 amino acids. The CDR3 DNA follows: TGTGCCAGCAGCGCTTTCGGGGGACCAACCAGCAATGAGCAGTTCTTC. This encodes CASSAFGGPTSNEQFF.